This TCR beta chain was captured in a study of blood T cell repertoires in COVID-19. Study summary: Sample material is recorded as cDNA or gDNA derived from T cells, B-cell-depleted T cells, or PBMCs.

The CDR3 spans 15 residues. Germline lookup yields CDR1 SGHAT and CDR2 FQNNGV. J lost 3 bases, V lost 5 bases, and 6 bases had no gene match. Here immunoSEQ multiplex PCR was the method, and the copy in TCRdb shows in-frame clones only, minus some. The sample holds under 50,000 clones, roughly 90% seen once. The TCR comes from a man between 70 and 80 years old with active COVID-19. V and J are TRBV11-2 and TRBJ1-4; TRBD1 matches at 7 bases. Material: peripheral blood. The CDR3 DNA follows: TGTGCCAGCAGCAGAACAGGGGATCCTAATGAAAAACTGTTTTTT. Translated: CASSRTGDPNEKLFF.